These 23 T cell receptor beta chains share one sample of origin, sequenced in a study of cytomegalovirus exposure and HLA in healthy donors. 60 Vbeta and 13 Jbeta primers were used in PCR. Profiling relied on immunoSEQ multiplex PCR, and the TCRdb table lists in-frame clones only, not all of them. Among approximately 32,000 clones listed, 65% to 85% were seen once. Sequencing input: PBMCs. The receptors here all came from a woman in her twenties or thirties in good health and CMV-seropositive.

The genes are TRBV6-1 and TRBJ1-2; tentatively, D is TRBD1 (6 bases). CDR1 and CDR2 from the germline V gene are MNHNS and SASEGT. The V end was cut by 2 bases, the J end by 4 bases, with 14 bases between. The length of the CDR3 is 15 residues. CDR3 bases: TGTGCCAGCAGTGAAAGGGGGGAGGGGACCTATGGCTACACCTTC. Its protein product is CASSERGEGTYGYTF.

The V call is TRBV28, the J call TRBJ2-1; maybe TRBD2 (5 bases). V shed 2 bases and J shed 6 bases, with 17 bases lying between them. Germline assignment: CDR1 MDHEN and CDR2 SYDVKM. CDR3 length: 16 amino acids. The CDR3 reads CASSLLFAGVSNEQFF. Written as DNA, the CDR3 is TGTGCCAGCAGTTTACTTTTCGCGGGTGTAAGCAATGAGCAGTTCTTC.

The chain carries TRBV5-1 and TRBJ1-3, with 8 bases lining up with TRBD1. This CDR3 has 20 amino acids. Unmatched junction bases numbered 16, after V lost 0 bases and J lost 2 bases. Germline CDR1 SGHRS, CDR2 YFSETQ. CDR3 sequence: CASSLDFLDRARVAGNTIYF. In DNA form, the CDR3 reads TGCGCCAGCAGCTTGGATTTTTTGGACAGGGCCCGAGTGGCTGGAAACACCATATATTTT.

The chain combines TRBV29-1 with TRBJ1-2; perhaps TRBD1 as D (6 bases). The germline CDR1 and CDR2 sequences are SQVTM and ANQGSEA. The CDR3 sequence is 11 residues long. V gave up 7 bases and J gave up 6 bases, with 12 bases separating them. CDR3 DNA sequence: TGCAGCGGTAGCACAGGGAATGGCTACACCTTC. Amino acid sequence: CSGSTGNGYTF.

The genes are TRBV27 and TRBJ2-3, with D tentatively TRBD2 (5 bases). CDR3 size: 15 residues. Trimming pared 1 base from V and 4 bases from J, leaving 12 bases between. Germline-derived CDR1 and CDR2 are MNHEY and SMNVEV (reference sequence). DNA for the CDR3: TGTGCCAGCAGTTTATGGGCTAGCAGCCCAGATACGCAGTATTTT. Translation: CASSLWASSPDTQYF.

In its sample, this clone was seen a few times. V usage is TRBV7-8 and J usage is TRBJ2-1; 15 bases fit TRBD2. CDR1 SGHVS and CDR2 FQNEAQ come from the germline V gene. The CDR3 length is 20 residues. Losses at the gene ends were 3 bases for V and 0 bases for J; bases not matched to a gene: 9. The CDR3 DNA follows: TGTGCCAGCAGCTTCCCCGGGACTAGCGGGGGGTTTAGCTCCTACAATGAGCAGTTCTTC. It encodes CASSFPGTSGGFSSYNEQFF.

The gene calls are TRBV7-9 and TRBJ2-1; TRBD1 matches 9 bases. The germline V gene encodes CDR1 SEHNR and CDR2 FQNEAQ (reference sequence). The CDR3 has 17 amino acids. Trimming took 7 bases from V and 8 from J; bases not matched to a gene: 18. CDR3 nucleotide sequence: TGTGCCAGCACCTCTTCCCCCGGACAGGGGCCGGTGGATGAGCAGTTCTTC. This codes for CASTSSPGQGPVDEQFF.

J is TRBJ1-2 and V is TRBV7-2; D perhaps matches TRBD1 (6 bases). The CDR3 consists of 14 residues. CDR1 and CDR2 from the germline V gene are SGHTA and FQGNSA. Trimming stripped 5 bases from V and 5 bases from J, with 15 bases between. CDR3 protein: CASSPRGGTYGYTF. The CDR3 DNA reads as TGTGCCAGCAGCCCAAGAGGGGGTACTTATGGCTACACCTTC.

The chain combines TRBV6-5 with TRBJ2-1, with D maybe TRBD1 (5 bases). The CDR3 loop spans 10 amino acids. Trimming took off 8 bases at V and 7 bases at J, with 6 bases between the two ends. Germline V gene sequence: CDR1 MNHEY, CDR2 SVGAGI. This CDR3 reads CASGANEQFF. For the CDR3, the DNA is TGTGCCAGCGGGGCGAATGAGCAGTTCTTC.

CDR3 in amino acids: CASSPDSSNQPQHF. The CDR3 DNA sequence: TGTGCCAGCTCACCCGACAGTAGCAATCAGCCCCAGCATTTT. This rearrangement joins TRBV18 to TRBJ1-5, with a weak D call TRBD1 (5 bases). CDR3 length: 14 amino acids. V was shortened by 3 bases and J by 0 bases, with 6 bases between the two germline ends. Germline CDR1 KGHSH, CDR2 LQKENI.

V usage is TRBV10-1 and J usage is TRBJ2-1, with D perhaps TRBD1 (7 bases). Germline V gene sequence: CDR1 WNHNN, CDR2 SYGVQD (reference sequence). This CDR3 has 15 amino acids. With 3 bases removed from V and 1 base from J, the gap between germline ends came to 10 bases. CDR3 in amino acids: CASSDPGGSYNEQFF. For the CDR3, the DNA is TGCGCCAGCAGTGACCCAGGGGGGTCCTACAATGAGCAGTTCTTC.

This chain links TRBV2 with TRBJ1-4, with 7 nucleotides matching TRBD1. Per the germline V gene, CDR1 is SNHLY and CDR2 is FYNNEI. V was pared by 6 bases and J by 0 bases, with 4 bases of the junction left unmatched. The CDR3 sequence is 15 residues long. The CDR3 sequence is CASRGDSATNEKLFF. The CDR3 bases are TGTGCCAGCAGGGGGGACAGTGCAACTAATGAAAAACTGTTTTTT.

This clone has only one observation. V gene TRBV4-1 combines with J gene TRBJ1-2; 9 bases are a match to TRBD1. V was pared by 0 bases and J by 0 bases, with 8 bases of the junction left unmatched. This CDR3 comprises 18 residues. The germline V gene encodes CDR1 MGHRA and CDR2 YSYEKL. In DNA, the CDR3 is TGCGCCAGCAGCCAAGATCCGGGACAGGGAACTCCTAACTATGGCTACACCTTC. Translated: CASSQDPGQGTPNYGYTF.

CDR3 sequence reads: CASSLVSGGYTGELFF. CDR3 in DNA: TGTGCCAGCAGCTTAGTCAGCGGGGGGTACACCGGGGAGCTGTTTTTT. This chain joins TRBV7-2 and TRBJ2-2, with TRBD2 identical over 9 bases. This CDR3 is 16 amino acids long. V dropped 1 base and J dropped 3; count of bases not matched to a gene: 3. CDR1 and CDR2 (germline): SGHTA, FQGNSA. The full variable domain, in which reference TRBV7-2 and TRBJ2-2 provide the parts outside the CDR3, is GAGVSQSPSNKVTEKGKDVELRCDPISGHTALYWYRQSLGQGLEFLIYFQGNSAPDKSGLPSDRFSAERTGGSVSTLTIQRTQQEDSAVYLCASSLVSGGYTGELFFGEGSRLTVL.

A remark on this clone: The same CDR3 also results from other DNA sequences found in this sample. V is TRBV4-2 and J is TRBJ1-2; D is possibly TRBD1 (6 bases). Germline CDR1 is LGHNA and CDR2 is YNFKEQ. With 8 bases removed from V and 4 bases from J, the gap between germline ends came to 14 bases. CDR3 length: 13 residues. This CDR3 is CASRAGVRYGYTF. The CDR3 DNA reads as TGTGCCAGCCGTGCAGGGGTTCGCTATGGCTACACCTTC.

The chain has TRBV7-9 and TRBJ2-1; 13 positions match TRBD2. The CDR3 is 15 amino acids. CDR1 is SEHNR, CDR2 FQNEAQ, per germline (reference sequence). J was trimmed by 7 bases and V by 1 base; bases with no gene match: 1. DNA for the CDR3: TGTGCCAGCAGCTTAGGGACTAGCGGGAGTAATGAGCAGTTCTTC. Its protein is CASSLGTSGSNEQFF.

The gene calls are TRBV28 and TRBJ2-2, with 10 nucleotides matching TRBD2. Germline CDR1 and CDR2: MDHEN and SYDVKM. The trim removed 6 bases at V and 1 base at J, leaving 5 bases unmatched. The CDR3 has 16 residues. Here the CDR3 reads CASRAVAGGNTGELFF. CDR3 coding DNA: TGTGCCAGCAGGGCAGTAGCGGGAGGGAACACCGGGGAGCTGTTTTTT.

This chain connects TRBV6-5 to TRBJ1-1; 8 bases match TRBD1. The CDR3 has 15 residues. V shed 10 bases and J 0 bases; nucleotides not matched to a gene: 10. Germline CDR1 MNHEY, CDR2 SVGAGI. The CDR3 region has the DNA TGTGCCACGCTCCGGGACAGGATGATGAACACTGAAGCTTTCTTT. Translated, it gives CATLRDRMMNTEAFF.

The rearrangement uses TRBV30 and TRBJ2-5; TRBD2 aligns across 14 bases. Per germline, CDR1 GTSNPN and CDR2 SVGIG (reference sequence). The J segment lost 5 bases and the V segment lost 8 bases, leaving 10 bases of the junction unmatched. This CDR3 region has 15 residues. This CDR3 reads CAGLTSGGASETQYF. In DNA, the CDR3 is TGTGCCGGGCTGACTAGCGGGGGGGCTTCCGAGACCCAGTACTTC.

This chain joins TRBV18 and TRBJ2-7; 9 positions match TRBD1. The CDR3 spans 14 residues. Germline V gives CDR1 KGHSH, CDR2 LQKENI. V was pared by 6 bases and J by 3 bases, with 6 bases of the junction left unmatched. The CDR3 is CASSRTGVGYEQYF. DNA for the CDR3: TGTGCCAGCTCTCGGACAGGGGTCGGCTACGAGCAGTACTTC.

The rearrangement joins TRBV5-1 to TRBJ1-4; 10 bases are a match to TRBD1. The V gene end was trimmed by 4 bases and the J gene end by 6 bases; junction bases not matched to a gene: 6. Germline CDR1 SGHRS, CDR2 YFSETQ. The CDR3 totals 15 residues. CDR3 sequence: CASSPSGTGDEKLFF. The CDR3, as DNA: TGCGCCAGCAGCCCGTCCGGGACAGGGGATGAAAAACTGTTTTTT.

This clone was counted between two and nine times. The rearrangement uses TRBV7-8 and TRBJ2-2; 12 nucleotides agree with TRBD1. CDR3 size: 15 residues. CDR1 is SGHVS and CDR2 is FQNEAQ in the germline V gene. Trimming removed 5 bases from V and 6 bases from J; junction bases left unmatched: 4. The CDR3 bases are TGTGCCAGCAGCGGGACAGGGGGCTTTCCCGGGGAGCTGTTTTTT. Its protein is CASSGTGGFPGELFF.

The chain links TRBV7-9 to TRBJ1-3; no clear D. The V gene lost 1 base and the J gene lost 1 base, with 17 bases spanning the gap. This CDR3 is built from 18 residues. Per the germline V gene, CDR1 is SEHNR and CDR2 is FQNEAQ (reference sequence). The CDR3 nucleotides read TGTGCCAGCAGCTTAGTCCCTCGACTGGTTACTTCTGGAAACACCATATATTTT. Translation gives CASSLVPRLVTSGNTIYF.